The rows below give T cell receptor beta chains drawn from one sample of a study of control samples from healthy donors and cancer patients. Using immunoSEQ multiplex PCR, the repertoire was profiled, and TCRdb retains in-frame clones only, with some absent. The table has about 69,000 clones, roughly 80% seen once; the top ten hold around 2.8%. The sample comprised PBMCs. These receptor sequences come from a woman aged 45-65 years with lung cancer. Both conserved end residues are part of each CDR3. The D gene is left open where the match is weak. Clone size appears in some rows only: once, few, many, or a class for an expanded clone.

TRBD1,TRBJ1-1,TRBV4-1,once,TGCGCCAGCAGCCCGGGACAGGCCCCCTGGGGAGCTTTCTTT,CASSPGQAPWGAFF
.,TRBJ2-7,TRBV27,once,TGTGCCAGCAGCCTCACTGCCGCAGGGACCACCTACGAGCAGTACTTC,CASSLTAAGTTYEQYF
.,TRBJ2-3,TRBV27,.,TGTGCCAGCAGTTTATCACCCCTCACAGATACGCAGTATTTT,CASSLSPLTDTQYF
.,TRBJ1-2,TRBV30,many,TGTGCCTGGAGTCCCCCGTCCCTTATAAATGGCTACACCTTC,CAWSPPSLINGYTF
.,TRBJ1-5,TRBV7-2,.,TGTGCCAGCAAAGGTTTGGGAAATCAGCCCCAGCATTTT,CASKGLGNQPQHF
.,TRBJ1-4,TRBV18,.,TGTGCCAGCTCATCGACGGCAACTAATGAAAAACTGTTTTTT,CASSSTATNEKLFF
.,TRBJ1-2,TRBV5-1,many,TGCGCCAGCAGCTTGTGGTCAGGGGACTATGGCTACACCTTC,CASSLWSGDYGYTF
.,TRBJ1-2,TRBV7-8,few,TGTGCCAGCAGCCAAAGGTCCCTAGCTTCTGGTGGCTACACCTTC,CASSQRSLASGGYTF
.,TRBJ1-1,TRBV12-3/TRBV12-4,.,TGTGCCAGCACACGACGACGGGCTGAAGCTTTCTTT,CASTRRRAEAFF
.,TRBJ1-5,TRBV2,.,TGTGCCAGCAGTGACAGGGGCAATCAGCCCCAGCATTTT,CASSDRGNQPQHF
TRBD1,TRBJ2-7,TRBV28,.,TGTGCCAGCAGTTCCTCAGACAGGGTGCGGTACGAGCAGTACTTC,CASSSSDRVRYEQYF
.,TRBJ2-7,TRBV20-1,.,TGCAGTGCTAGGAAGGGGGGAGAGCAGTACTTC,CSARKGGEQYF